What follows is one T cell receptor (beta chain) and its context. Its matching antigen is unknown. The data were obtained in a study of blood T cells in healthy people across ages. Notes on the study in general: Naive CD4+ cells and diversity were both higher in long-lived donors than in aged donors.

Germline V CDR1 and CDR2: DFQATT, SNEGSKA (reference sequence). This CDR3 has 13 residues. Alongside a J-beta primer mix, a sample-barcoded 5' primer served in a second PCR lasting about 7 to 11 cycles. A single record per CDR3 protein comes from TCRdb applying MiXCR to the 5' RACE reads. Of approximately 850,000 distinct CDR3 sequences in the sample, 58% were seen once. Every donor gave approximately 10 milliliters of peripheral blood. Per sample, a minimum of 7 million PBMCs were isolated. The TCR originated in a man aged 30 to 45 in good health. The chain is built from TRBV20-1 and TRBJ1-1; 9 bases fit TRBD1. Sequencing used blood. Here the CDR3 DNA reads TGCAGGGTGGACAGGGGATGGGGCACTGAAGCTTTCTTT. Protein: CRVDRGWGTEAFF.